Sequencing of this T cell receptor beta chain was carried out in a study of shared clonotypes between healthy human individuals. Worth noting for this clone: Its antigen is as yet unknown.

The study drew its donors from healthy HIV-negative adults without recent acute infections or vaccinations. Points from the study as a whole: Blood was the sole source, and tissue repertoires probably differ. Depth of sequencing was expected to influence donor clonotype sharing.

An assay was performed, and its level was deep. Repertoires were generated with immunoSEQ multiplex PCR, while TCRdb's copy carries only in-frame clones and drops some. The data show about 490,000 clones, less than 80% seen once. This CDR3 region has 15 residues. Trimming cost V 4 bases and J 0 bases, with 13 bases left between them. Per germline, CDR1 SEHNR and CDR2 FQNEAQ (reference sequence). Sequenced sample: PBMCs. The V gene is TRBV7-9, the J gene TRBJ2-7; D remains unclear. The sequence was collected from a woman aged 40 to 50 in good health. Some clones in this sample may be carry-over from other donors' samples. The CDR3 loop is CASSYLRSFSYEQYF. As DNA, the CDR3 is TGTGCCAGCAGCTATCTCCGGTCTTTCTCCTACGAGCAGTACTTC.